A single sample is the source of the 32 T cell receptor beta chains below, sequenced in a study of cytomegalovirus exposure and HLA in healthy donors. Primers included in the PCR were 60 Vbeta and 13 Jbeta primers. Profiling relied on immunoSEQ multiplex PCR, and the TCRdb table lists in-frame clones only, not all of them. The table has 85,000 to 100,000 clones, approximately 84% seen once. The specimen sequenced was PBMCs. All receptors come from a woman younger than 35 in good health and CMV-seropositive.

The J gene is TRBJ2-1, the V gene TRBV6-5, with 9 bases matching TRBD1. V dropped 3 bases and J dropped 5; count of bases not matched to a gene: 2. CDR1 is MNHEY and CDR2 is SVGAGI in the germline V gene. This CDR3 comprises 14 residues. DNA for the CDR3: TGTGCCAGCAGTTATCGGGACAGGGACAATGAGCAGTTCTTC. Translated: CASSYRDRDNEQFF.

This chain's CDR3 is CASSVGLAKNIQYF. CDR3 in DNA: TGTGCCAGCAGCGTTGGACTAGCCAAAAACATTCAGTACTTC. The J gene is TRBJ2-4, the V gene TRBV9; tentative D call: TRBD2 (5 bases). Germline CDR1 is SGDLS and CDR2 is YYNGEE. The CDR3 covers 14 residues. With 2 bases removed from V and 0 bases from J, the gap between germline ends came to 6 bases.

This clone occurred once. The V call is TRBV30, the J call TRBJ2-3; TRBD2 aligns across 9 bases. The trim removed 4 bases at V and 1 base at J, leaving 6 bases unmatched. This CDR3 is 15 amino acids long. Germline CDR1 reads GTSNPN; CDR2 reads SVGIG (reference sequence). The CDR3 DNA reads TGTGCCTGGACCGAGTGGACTAGCGGCACAGATACGCAGTATTTT. Its protein is CAWTEWTSGTDTQYF.

This clone has just one count. The chain carries TRBV27 and TRBJ2-3; possibly TRBD2 for D (5 bases). The CDR3 is 14 amino acids. The V end was cut by 6 bases, the J end by 4 bases, with 14 bases between. Germline V gives CDR1 MNHEY, CDR2 SMNVEV (reference sequence). DNA of the CDR3: TGTGCCAGCAGCCGCCTATCGGGGTCAGATACGCAGTATTTT. Its translation is CASSRLSGSDTQYF.

The CDR3 DNA reads TGTGCCAGCAGCTCTAACAGGGAGGGGAGTGAAAAACTGTTTTTT. Its translation is CASSSNREGSEKLFF. The chain carries TRBV5-6 and TRBJ1-4; possible D gene TRBD1, 6 bases. This CDR3 spans 15 amino acids. Per germline, CDR1 SGHDT and CDR2 YYEEEE. V lost 3 bases and J 7 bases, leaving 16 bases between the germline ends.

This chain connects TRBV7-8 to TRBJ2-1, with a tentative D call TRBD2 (6 bases). The CDR3 consists of 16 residues. The V end was cut by 5 bases, the J end by 0 bases, with 14 bases between. The germline V gene encodes CDR1 SGHVS and CDR2 FQNEAQ. The CDR3 here is CASSRLTSPSYNEQFF. For the CDR3, the DNA is TGTGCCAGCAGCAGATTGACTAGTCCCTCCTACAATGAGCAGTTCTTC.

The J gene is TRBJ2-7, the V gene TRBV7-9; 9 positions agree with TRBD1. This CDR3 contains 16 residues. Trimming removed 4 bases from V and 2 bases from J; junction bases left unmatched: 9. Germline V gives CDR1 SEHNR, CDR2 FQNEAQ (reference sequence). CDR3 sequence reads: CASSSLAGTGTYEQYF. In DNA, the CDR3 is TGTGCCAGCAGCTCCCTAGCCGGGACAGGGACCTACGAGCAGTACTTC.

The chain recombines TRBV21-1 with TRBJ2-2; the table gives TRBD1 as D, unverified against the DNA. TRBV21-1 is annotated as a pseudogene. This CDR3 region has 15 residues. The CDR3 DNA is TGTGCCAGCAGCATCAGGGCAGGTAACACCGGGGAGCTGTTTTTT. It is translated as CASSIRAGNTGELFF.

With regard to this clone: The same CDR3 is also encoded by other DNA sequences in this sample. The V call is TRBV9, the J call TRBJ2-3; 10 nucleotides line up with TRBD2. Trimming took 0 bases from V and 2 from J; bases not matched to a gene: 3. The CDR3 is made up of 16 amino acids. Germline V lookup: CDR1 SGDLS, CDR2 YYNGEE. CDR3 sequence reads: CASSVGTSGNTDTQYF. DNA for the CDR3: TGTGCCAGCAGCGTAGGTACTAGCGGGAACACAGATACGCAGTATTTT.

The V gene is TRBV29-1, the J gene TRBJ1-2; TRBD1 might be the D (6 bases). Germline loops: CDR1 SQVTM, CDR2 ANQGSEA. V shed 1 base and J shed 4 bases, with 10 bases lying between them. The CDR3 loop spans 13 amino acids. Here the CDR3 reads CSVEGIQGYGYTF. The CDR3 nucleotides are TGCAGCGTTGAAGGGATACAGGGCTATGGCTACACCTTC.

This clone was counted only a few times. The chain joins TRBV7-8 to TRBJ2-7; D remains ambiguous. V lost 6 bases, J lost 7 bases, and 34 bases lay in between. Per the germline V gene, CDR1 is SGHVS and CDR2 is FQNEAQ. The CDR3 runs 19 residues. CDR3 sequence: CASRPPRIGPSFSFEEQYF. Written as DNA, the CDR3 is TGTGCCAGCAGACCCCCGCGGATAGGCCCCTCATTTTCCTTTGAAGAGCAGTACTTC.

The rearrangement links TRBV28 to TRBJ1-1; D gene unclear. V lost 2 bases and J lost 0, with 19 bases in between. CDR3 length: 18 amino acids. Germline CDR1 MDHEN, CDR2 SYDVKM. DNA for the CDR3: TGTGCCAGCAGTTTAGAGGGCGCAGGAGTGAGAATGAACACTGAAGCTTTCTTT. This codes for CASSLEGAGVRMNTEAFF.

This chain joins TRBV7-6 and TRBJ1-6, with 7 bases aligning to TRBD1. The V gene's germline CDR1 is SGHVS and CDR2 FNYEAQ. The CDR3 length is 17 residues. V lost 5 bases and J lost 4; bases outside the gene matches: 11. The CDR3 nucleotides are TGTGCCAGCAGCGCAACACAGGGGAGTGGGTATAATTCACCCCTCCACTTT. Residues: CASSATQGSGYNSPLHF.

The V and J genes are TRBV9 and TRBJ1-4; 7 positions agree with TRBD1. Germline V gene lookup returns CDR1 SGDLS and CDR2 YYNGEE. The V gene end was trimmed by 4 bases and the J gene end by 3 bases; junction bases not matched to a gene: 3. There are 14 residues in the CDR3. CDR3 DNA: TGTGCCAGCAGCCTACAGGGGTCTAATGAAAAACTGTTTTTT. Translated: CASSLQGSNEKLFF.

This chain joins TRBV19 and TRBJ1-2; 10 bases align to TRBD1. Trimming removed 3 bases from V and 2 bases from J; junction bases left unmatched: 3. Germline V gene data show CDR1 as LNHDA and CDR2 as SQIVND (reference sequence). There are 15 residues in the CDR3. The CDR3: CASSIDRGRNYGYTF. The CDR3 bases are TGTGCCAGTAGTATCGACAGGGGGCGAAACTATGGCTACACCTTC.

CDR3 DNA sequence: TGTGCCAGCAGTATGTCCGGGACTAGCACAGATACGCAGTATTTT. Its translation: CASSMSGTSTDTQYF. J is TRBJ2-3 and V is TRBV2; tentative D call: TRBD2 (6 bases). This CDR3 spans 15 amino acids. The V gene's germline CDR1 is SNHLY and CDR2 FYNNEI. V was trimmed by 5 bases and J by 0 bases, leaving 12 bases between them. Drawing the rest from reference TRBV2 and TRBJ2-3, the complete variable domain is EPEVTQTPSHQVTQMGQEVILRCVPISNHLYFYWYRQILGQKVEFLVSFYNNEISEKSEIFDDQFSVERPDGSNFTLKIRSTKLEDSAMYFCASSMSGTSTDTQYFGPGTRLTVL.

The chain couples TRBV6-5 to TRBJ2-7, with D perhaps TRBD2 (5 bases). CDR1 and CDR2 from the germline V gene are MNHEY and SVGAGI. The CDR3 loop spans 14 amino acids. Trimming pared 0 bases from V and 2 bases from J, leaving 8 bases between. CDR3: CASSYSILAYEQYF. CDR3 DNA: TGTGCCAGCAGTTACTCGATACTAGCCTACGAGCAGTACTTC.

V gene TRBV6-5 combines with J gene TRBJ2-1; 12 bases are a match to TRBD2. Looked up from germline, CDR1 is MNHEY and CDR2 is SVGAGI. This CDR3 has 14 amino acids. Losses at the gene ends were 7 bases for V and 12 bases for J; bases not matched to a gene: 10. The chain's CDR3 is CASKMTSGSSGQFF. CDR3 DNA sequence: TGTGCCAGCAAAATGACTAGCGGGAGCTCGGGGCAGTTCTTC.

The chain uses TRBV4-1 and TRBJ1-2; TRBD1 agrees at 10 bases. After removal of 0 bases from V and 4 bases from J, the junction contained 2 bases not matched to a gene. The CDR3 extends over 15 amino acids. Germline V lookup: CDR1 MGHRA, CDR2 YSYEKL. DNA of the CDR3: TGCGCCAGCAGCCAAGAAGGGACAGGGGTCTATGGCTACACCTTC. Translated: CASSQEGTGVYGYTF.

The J gene is TRBJ1-5, the V gene TRBV28; maybe TRBD1 (5 bases). In germline, CDR1 is MDHEN, CDR2 SYDVKM. CDR3 size: 16 residues. Trimming removed 7 bases from V and 0 bases from J, with 16 bases in between. CDR3 sequence reads: CASTSRQLYSNQPQHF. DNA of the CDR3: TGTGCCAGCACCTCCAGACAGCTCTATAGCAATCAGCCCCAGCATTTT.

The CDR3 coding sequence is TGTGCCAGCGGGGCAGGCTATGGCTACACCTTC. This translates into CASGAGYGYTF. The chain is built from TRBV6-5 and TRBJ1-2, with a tentative D call TRBD1 (5 bases). Trimming removed 8 bases at V and 4 bases at J, with 8 bases between. The CDR3 runs to 11 residues. Germline lookup yields CDR1 MNHEY and CDR2 SVGAGI.

The chain joins TRBV7-9 to TRBJ1-2, with 7 nucleotides matching TRBD1. Per germline, CDR1 SEHNR and CDR2 FQNEAQ (reference sequence). After removal of 5 bases from V and 0 bases from J, the junction contained 6 bases not matched to a gene. This CDR3 has 15 amino acids. This CDR3 reads CASSPYRGTNYGYTF. In DNA, the CDR3 is TGTGCCAGCAGCCCGTACAGGGGAACTAACTATGGCTACACCTTC.

This chain uses TRBV7-9 with TRBJ1-2, with TRBD1 matching over 8 bases. This CDR3 spans 13 amino acids. V was pared by 3 bases and J by 3 bases, with 0 bases of the junction left unmatched. Per the germline V gene, CDR1 is SEHNR and CDR2 is FQNEAQ (reference sequence). CDR3 amino acids: CASSLDRDYGYTF. The CDR3 DNA sequence: TGTGCCAGCAGCTTGGACAGGGACTATGGCTACACCTTC. Full variable domain (remainder filled in from reference TRBV7-9 and TRBJ1-2): DTGVSQNPRHKITKRGQNVTFRCDPISEHNRLYWYRQTLGQGPEFLTYFQNEAQLEKSRLLSDRFSAERPKGSFSTLEIQRTEQGDSAMYLCASSLDRDYGYTFGSGTRLTVV.

The genes are TRBV2 and TRBJ1-3, with TRBD1 identical over 7 bases. The CDR3 is made up of 15 amino acids. With V trimmed by 2 bases and J by 6 bases, 7 bases remained unmatched. Germline V gives CDR1 SNHLY, CDR2 FYNNEI. CDR3 nucleotides: TGTGCCAGCAGTGAAAAGGGGGCGTCTTCAAACACCATATATTTT. It yields the protein CASSEKGASSNTIYF.

This chain connects TRBV2 to TRBJ2-7, with D perhaps matching TRBD2 (6 bases). CDR1 SNHLY and CDR2 FYNNEI come from the germline V gene. V dropped 0 bases and J dropped 6 bases, with 6 bases sitting between them. The CDR3 is 12 residues long. CDR3: CASSEAGGEQYF. The DNA for the CDR3 is TGTGCCAGCAGTGAAGCGGGGGGCGAGCAGTACTTC.

The chain links TRBV10-3 to TRBJ1-1; D possibly corresponds to TRBD1 (5 bases). Between the trimmed V and J ends, which lost 2 bases and 1 base, there was a span of 8 bases. The germline gives CDR1 ENHRY, CDR2 SYGVKD. The CDR3 runs to 14 residues. CDR3 residues: CAISEAGGNTEAFF. The CDR3 DNA is TGTGCCATCAGTGAGGCCGGGGGGAACACTGAAGCTTTCTTT.

This clone was counted between two and nine times. The V call is TRBV14, the J call TRBJ1-2; D is unclear. The V gene lost 2 bases and the J gene lost 8 bases, with 12 bases spanning the gap. This CDR3 comprises 13 residues. Germline V gene lookup returns CDR1 SGHDN and CDR2 FVKESK. The CDR3 here is CASSQTLQSGYTF. The CDR3, as DNA: TGTGCCAGCAGCCAAACCCTCCAAAGCGGCTACACCTTC.

V gene TRBV5-1 combines with J gene TRBJ2-1; D perhaps matches TRBD1 (6 bases). The CDR3 covers 16 residues. Germline lookup yields CDR1 SGHRS and CDR2 YFSETQ. Trimming took 3 bases from V and 5 from J, leaving 18 bases between them. In DNA form, the CDR3 reads TGCGCCAGCAGCTCACGCGGCGGCCAGGGGAACAATGAGCAGTTCTTC. Protein product: CASSSRGGQGNNEQFF.

This clone has only one observation. The V and J genes are TRBV5-4 and TRBJ2-4; no definite D call. Trimming took 4 bases from V and 11 from J, leaving 16 bases between them. The CDR3 extends over 13 amino acids. The germline CDR1 and CDR2 sequences are SGHNT and YYREEE (reference sequence). DNA of the CDR3: TGTGCCAGCAGCCAGGCCCACGTCGGCTTTCAGTACTTC. Its translation is CASSQAHVGFQYF.

In DNA, the CDR3 is TGTGCCAGCAAGGGGACAGGGGGCTACGGGGAGCTGTTTTTT. Translated, it gives CASKGTGGYGELFF. V gene TRBV2 combines with J gene TRBJ2-2, with 12 positions matching TRBD1. The CDR3 is made up of 14 amino acids. The V segment lost 7 bases and the J segment 7 bases; nucleotides outside the gene matches: 4. Looked up from germline, CDR1 is SNHLY and CDR2 is FYNNEI. Variable domain in full (rest from reference TRBV2 and TRBJ2-2): EPEVTQTPSHQVTQMGQEVILRCVPISNHLYFYWYRQILGQKVEFLVSFYNNEISEKSEIFDDQFSVERPDGSNFTLKIRSTKLEDSAMYFCASKGTGGYGELFFGEGSRLTVL.

The chain employs TRBV4-2 and TRBJ2-1; 12 bases are a match to TRBD2. CDR1 LGHNA and CDR2 YNFKEQ come from the germline V gene. The J segment lost 10 bases and the V segment lost 6 bases, leaving 10 bases of the junction unmatched. This CDR3 spans 15 amino acids. The CDR3 here is CASRLGLAGRGEQFF. The CDR3 nucleotides read TGTGCCAGCAGACTAGGACTAGCGGGAAGGGGGGAGCAGTTCTTC.

The chain links TRBV28 to TRBJ2-2; 7 nucleotides line up with TRBD1. With V trimmed by 11 bases and J by 4 bases, 10 bases remained unmatched. This CDR3 comprises 14 residues. In germline, CDR1 is MDHEN, CDR2 SYDVKM. This chain's CDR3 is CAAKDRPRTGELFF. The CDR3 coding sequence is TGTGCCGCCAAGGACAGGCCACGCACCGGGGAGCTGTTTTTT.